Each of the 3 T cell receptor beta chains below was sequenced from the same sample in a study of blood T cells in healthy people across ages. Primed by a sample-barcoded 5' primer and a J-beta primer mix, a second PCR proceeded for about 7 to 11 cycles. In TCRdb, the 5' RACE reads were re-called with MiXCR into one record per CDR3 protein. Of around 900,000 distinct CDR3 sequences listed, approximately 50% are singletons. Sequenced input: blood. These receptors were collected from a woman between 55 and 75 years old in good health.

This clonotype occurred a few times. The chain recombines TRBV28 with TRBJ2-3, with 14 bases matching TRBD2. This CDR3 comprises 15 residues. Germline CDR1 is MDHEN and CDR2 is SYDVKM. Trimming cost V 8 bases and J 6 bases; bases outside gene matches: 7. DNA of the CDR3: TGTGCCAGCGAGGGGACTAGCGGGAGTTCCGATACGCAGTATTTT. Protein: CASEGTSGSSDTQYF. Drawing the rest from reference TRBV28 and TRBJ2-3, the complete variable domain is DVKVTQSSRYLVKRTGEKVFLECVQDMDHENMFWYRQDPGLGLRLIYFSYDVKMKEKGDIPEGYSVSREKKERFSLILESASTNQTSMYLCASEGTSGSSDTQYFGPGTRLTVL.

This clonotype has at least ten counts. The J gene is TRBJ2-3, the V gene TRBV5-1; possibly TRBD2 for D (5 bases). This CDR3 has 15 residues. The V and J ends lost 5 bases and 4 bases respectively, with 17 bases between them. Germline CDR1 reads SGHRS; CDR2 reads YFSETQ. CDR3 sequence: CASRAQATAADTQYF. The CDR3 bases are TGCGCCAGCAGAGCGCAAGCCACAGCGGCAGATACGCAGTATTTT.

CDR3 nucleotides: TGTGCCAGCAGAACACTAGCGGGAGCTCGTGATGAGCAGTTCTTC. The encoded protein is CASRTLAGARDEQFF. V gene TRBV6-5 combines with J gene TRBJ2-1; 11 bases agree with TRBD2. The CDR3 runs 15 residues. Germline V gives CDR1 MNHEY, CDR2 SVGAGI. V dropped 6 bases and J dropped 8; count of bases not matched to a gene: 9.